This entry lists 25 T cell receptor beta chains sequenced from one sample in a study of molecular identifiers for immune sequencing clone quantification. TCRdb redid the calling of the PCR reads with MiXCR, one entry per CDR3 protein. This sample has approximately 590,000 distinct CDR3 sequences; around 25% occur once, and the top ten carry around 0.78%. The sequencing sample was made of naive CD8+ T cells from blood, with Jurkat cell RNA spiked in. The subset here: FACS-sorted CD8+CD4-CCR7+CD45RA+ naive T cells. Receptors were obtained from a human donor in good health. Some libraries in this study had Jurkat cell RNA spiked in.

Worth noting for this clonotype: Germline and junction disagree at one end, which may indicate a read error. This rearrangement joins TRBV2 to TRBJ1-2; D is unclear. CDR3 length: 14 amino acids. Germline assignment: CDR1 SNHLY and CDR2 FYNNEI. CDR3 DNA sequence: TGTGCCAGCAGTGAAGGATTAGAAAACTATAGCTACACCTTC. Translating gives CASSEGLENYSYTF.

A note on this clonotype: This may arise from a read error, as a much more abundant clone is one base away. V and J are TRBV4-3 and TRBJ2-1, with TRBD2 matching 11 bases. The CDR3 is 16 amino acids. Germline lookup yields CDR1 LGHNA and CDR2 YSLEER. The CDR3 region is CASSPSTSGVDNGQFF. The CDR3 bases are TGCGCCAGCAGCCCCTCGACTAGCGGGGTCGACAATGGGCAGTTCTTC.

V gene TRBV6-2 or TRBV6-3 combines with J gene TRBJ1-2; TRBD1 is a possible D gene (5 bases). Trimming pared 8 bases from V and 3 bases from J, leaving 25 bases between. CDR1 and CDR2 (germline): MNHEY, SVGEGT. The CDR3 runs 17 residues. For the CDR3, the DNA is TGTGCCAGCGGGGGAGACAGCGGACTTGCGCGGCACTATGGCTACACCTTC. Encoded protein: CASGGDSGLARHYGYTF.

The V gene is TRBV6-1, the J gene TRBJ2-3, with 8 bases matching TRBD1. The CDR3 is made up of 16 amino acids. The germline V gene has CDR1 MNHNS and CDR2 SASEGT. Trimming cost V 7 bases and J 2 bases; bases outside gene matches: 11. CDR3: CASKPTGGPFTDTQYF. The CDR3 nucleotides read TGTGCCAGCAAACCAACAGGGGGTCCCTTCACAGATACGCAGTATTTT.

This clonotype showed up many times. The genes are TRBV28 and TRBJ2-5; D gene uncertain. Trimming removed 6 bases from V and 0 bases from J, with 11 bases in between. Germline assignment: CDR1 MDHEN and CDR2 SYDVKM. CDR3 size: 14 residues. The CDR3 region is CASSERLYQETQYF. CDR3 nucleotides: TGTGCCAGCAGCGAGCGCCTGTACCAAGAGACCCAGTACTTC.

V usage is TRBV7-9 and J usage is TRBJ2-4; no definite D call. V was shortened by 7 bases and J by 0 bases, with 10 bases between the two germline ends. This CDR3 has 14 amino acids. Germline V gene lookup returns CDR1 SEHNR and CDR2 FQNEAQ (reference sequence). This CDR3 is CASISAIAKNIQYF. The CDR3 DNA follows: TGTGCCAGCATCTCCGCTATAGCCAAAAACATTCAGTACTTC.

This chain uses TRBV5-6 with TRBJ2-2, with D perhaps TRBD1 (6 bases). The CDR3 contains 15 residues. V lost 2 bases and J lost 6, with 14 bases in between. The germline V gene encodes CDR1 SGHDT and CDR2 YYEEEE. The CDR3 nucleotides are TGTGCCAGCAGCTTTACAGGGTCCCTCGCCGGGGAGCTGTTTTTT. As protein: CASSFTGSLAGELFF.

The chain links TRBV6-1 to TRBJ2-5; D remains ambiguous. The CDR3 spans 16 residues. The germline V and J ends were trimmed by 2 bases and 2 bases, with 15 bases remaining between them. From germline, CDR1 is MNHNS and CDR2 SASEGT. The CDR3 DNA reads TGTGCCAGCAGTGAAAGGATGGGCGTTGGGCAAGAGACCCAGTACTTC. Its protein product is CASSERMGVGQETQYF.

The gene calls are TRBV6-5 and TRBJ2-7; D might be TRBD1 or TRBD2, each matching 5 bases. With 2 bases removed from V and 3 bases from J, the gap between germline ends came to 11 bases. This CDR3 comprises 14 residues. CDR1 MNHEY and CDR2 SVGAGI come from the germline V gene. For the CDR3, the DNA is TGTGCCAGCAGTTACGGGGGACCGCGCTACGAGCAGTACTTC. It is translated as CASSYGGPRYEQYF.

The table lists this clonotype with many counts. The CDR3 DNA follows: TGCGCCAGCAGCCAGACAGGGTACACTGAAGCTTTCTTT. Residues: CASSQTGYTEAFF. The chain combines TRBV4-1 with TRBJ1-1, with 7 bases matching TRBD1. CDR3 length: 13 residues. V lost 3 bases and J lost 3; bases outside the gene matches: 1. Germline V lookup: CDR1 MGHRA, CDR2 YSYEKL.

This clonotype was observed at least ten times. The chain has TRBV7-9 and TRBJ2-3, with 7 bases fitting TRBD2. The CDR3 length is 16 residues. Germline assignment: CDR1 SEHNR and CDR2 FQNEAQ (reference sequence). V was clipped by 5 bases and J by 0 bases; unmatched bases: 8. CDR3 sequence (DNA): TGTGCCAGCAGCCCAGGGCTAGCGGCTAGCACAGATACGCAGTATTTT. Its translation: CASSPGLAASTDTQYF.

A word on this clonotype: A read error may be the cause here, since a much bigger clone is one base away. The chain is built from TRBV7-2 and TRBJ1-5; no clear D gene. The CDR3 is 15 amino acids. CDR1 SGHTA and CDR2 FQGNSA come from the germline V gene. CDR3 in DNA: TGTGCCAGCAGCTTAGCGTTGGGTTACAATCAGGCCCAGCATTTT. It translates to CASSLALGYNQAQHF. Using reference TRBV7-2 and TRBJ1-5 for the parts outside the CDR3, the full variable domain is GAGVSQSPSNKVTEKGKDVELRCDPISGHTALYWYRQSLGQGLEFLIYFQGNSAPDKSGLPSDRFSAERTGGSVSTLTIQRTQQEDSAVYLCASSLALGYNQAQHFGDGTRLSIL.

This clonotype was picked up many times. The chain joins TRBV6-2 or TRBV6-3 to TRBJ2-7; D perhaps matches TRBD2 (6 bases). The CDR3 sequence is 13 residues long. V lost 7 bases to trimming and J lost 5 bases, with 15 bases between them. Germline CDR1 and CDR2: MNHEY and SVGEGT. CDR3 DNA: TGTGCCAGCATAAGGTCGGGGGTTGACGAGCAGTACTTC. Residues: CASIRSGVDEQYF.

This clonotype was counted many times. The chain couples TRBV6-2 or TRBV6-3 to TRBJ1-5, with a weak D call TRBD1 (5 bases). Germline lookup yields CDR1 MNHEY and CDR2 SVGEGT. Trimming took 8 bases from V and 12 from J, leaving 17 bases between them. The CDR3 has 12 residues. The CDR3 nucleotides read TGTGCCAGCGCGGCCTCTTGGACAATCCAGCATTTT. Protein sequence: CASAASWTIQHF.

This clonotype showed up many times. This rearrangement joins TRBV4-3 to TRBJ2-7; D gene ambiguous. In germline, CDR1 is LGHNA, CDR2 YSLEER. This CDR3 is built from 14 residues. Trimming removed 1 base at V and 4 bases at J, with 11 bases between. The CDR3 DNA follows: TGCGCCAGCAGCCAAGGGGTGTGGGTGTACGAGCAGTACTTC. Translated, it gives CASSQGVWVYEQYF.

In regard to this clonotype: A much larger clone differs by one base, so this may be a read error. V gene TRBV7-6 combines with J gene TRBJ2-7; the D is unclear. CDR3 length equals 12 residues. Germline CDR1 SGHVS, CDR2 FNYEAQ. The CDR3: CASTSNAYERYF. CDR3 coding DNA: TGTGCCAGCACCTCAAATGCCTACGAGCGGTACTTC.

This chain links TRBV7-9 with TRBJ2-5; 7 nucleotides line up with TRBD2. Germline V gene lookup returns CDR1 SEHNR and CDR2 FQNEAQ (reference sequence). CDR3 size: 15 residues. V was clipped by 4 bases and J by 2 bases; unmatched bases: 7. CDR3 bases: TGTGCCAGCAGCTCACGGCGGGAGATACAAGAGACCCAGTACTTC. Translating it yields CASSSRREIQETQYF.

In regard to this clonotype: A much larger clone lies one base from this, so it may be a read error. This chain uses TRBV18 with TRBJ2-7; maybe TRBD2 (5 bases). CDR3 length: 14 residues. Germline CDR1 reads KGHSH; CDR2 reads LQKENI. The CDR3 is CASSPGSSGYAQYF. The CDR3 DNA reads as TGTGCCAGCTCACCAGGGAGTTCCGGCTACGCGCAGTACTTC.

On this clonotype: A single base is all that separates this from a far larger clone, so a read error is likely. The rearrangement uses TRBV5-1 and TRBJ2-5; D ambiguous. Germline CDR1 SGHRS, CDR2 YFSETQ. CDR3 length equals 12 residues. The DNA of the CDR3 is TGCGCCAGCAGCCCGAACCAACAGACCCAGTACTTC. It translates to CASSPNQQTQYF.

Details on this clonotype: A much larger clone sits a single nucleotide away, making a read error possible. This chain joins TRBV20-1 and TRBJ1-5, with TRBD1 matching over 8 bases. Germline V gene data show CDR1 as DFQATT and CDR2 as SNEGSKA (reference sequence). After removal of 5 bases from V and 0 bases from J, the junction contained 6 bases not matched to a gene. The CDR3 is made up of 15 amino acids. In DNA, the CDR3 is TGCAGTGCTCTCCGGGACAGGAATAGCAATCAGCCCCAGCATTTT. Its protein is CSALRDRNSNQPQHF.

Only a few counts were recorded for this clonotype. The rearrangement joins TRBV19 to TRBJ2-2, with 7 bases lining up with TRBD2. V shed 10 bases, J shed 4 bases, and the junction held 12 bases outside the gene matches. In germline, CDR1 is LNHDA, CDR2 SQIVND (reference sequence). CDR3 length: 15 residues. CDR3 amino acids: CAISPWGGSTGELFF. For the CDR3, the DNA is TGTGCCATCTCCCCCTGGGGGGGTTCCACCGGGGAGCTGTTTTTT.

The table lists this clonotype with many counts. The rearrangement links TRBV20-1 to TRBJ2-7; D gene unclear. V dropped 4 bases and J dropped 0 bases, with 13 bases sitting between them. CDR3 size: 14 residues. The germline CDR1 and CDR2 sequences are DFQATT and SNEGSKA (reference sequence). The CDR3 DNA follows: TGCAGTGCTAAAAACATCAGGAGCTCCTACGAGCAGTACTTC. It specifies CSAKNIRSSYEQYF.

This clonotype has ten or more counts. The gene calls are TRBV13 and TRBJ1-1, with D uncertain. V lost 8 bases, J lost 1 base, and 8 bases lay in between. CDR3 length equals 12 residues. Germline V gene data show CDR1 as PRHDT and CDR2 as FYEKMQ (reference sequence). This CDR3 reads CASWGKNTEAFF. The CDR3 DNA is TGTGCCAGCTGGGGAAAGAACACTGAAGCTTTCTTT.

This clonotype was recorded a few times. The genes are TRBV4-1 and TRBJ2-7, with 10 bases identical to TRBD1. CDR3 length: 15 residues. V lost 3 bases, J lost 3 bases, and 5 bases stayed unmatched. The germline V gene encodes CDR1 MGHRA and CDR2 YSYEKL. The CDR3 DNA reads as TGCGCCAGCAGCCATTCGGGACAGGGGTTCTACGAGCAGTACTTC. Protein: CASSHSGQGFYEQYF.

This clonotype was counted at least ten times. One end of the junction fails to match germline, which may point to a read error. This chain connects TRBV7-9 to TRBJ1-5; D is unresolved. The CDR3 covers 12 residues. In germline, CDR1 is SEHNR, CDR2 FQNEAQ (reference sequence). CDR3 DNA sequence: TGTGCCGGCAGTGGGCCCAATCAGCCCCAGCATTTT. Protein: CAGSGPNQPQHF.